These 19 T cell receptor beta chains were sequenced from one sample in a study of glioma-infiltrating T cells. The iRepertoire nested amplicon-rescue multiplex PCR amplified TCR alpha and beta CDR3s from RNA. Each CDR3 protein gets one entry after TCRdb re-called the multiplex PCR reads with MiXCR. The profile shows about 190,000 distinct CDR3 sequences, 32% of them singletons. The sample comprised glioma tissue, nonneoplastic brain tissue, or PBMCs (not recorded which). The origin of the receptors is a human donor with low-grade glioma or glioblastoma, undergoing nonglioma brain surgery, or in good health (not recorded which).

This clonotype showed up many times. The chain links TRBV28 to TRBJ1-4; 7 positions agree with TRBD1. From germline, CDR1 is MDHEN and CDR2 SYDVKM. The CDR3 is 14 amino acids. V dropped 6 bases and J dropped 8; count of bases not matched to a gene: 9. The CDR3 reads CASRRTGEGEKLFF. The CDR3 region has the DNA TGTGCCAGCAGACGGACAGGCGAAGGGGAAAAACTGTTTTTT.

This clonotype appeared many times. The chain carries TRBV6-5 and TRBJ2-1, with D unresolved. The germline V gene has CDR1 MNHEY and CDR2 SVGAGI. V was shortened by 0 bases and J by 8 bases, with 8 bases between the two germline ends. The CDR3 consists of 13 residues. The CDR3 DNA follows: TGTGCCAGCAGTTACTCAACTGGGGATGAGCAGTTCTTC. This gives the protein CASSYSTGDEQFF.

This clonotype was observed at least ten times. The V and J genes are TRBV5-4 and TRBJ2-7; TRBD2 matches at 7 bases. Germline-derived CDR1 and CDR2 are SGHNT and YYREEE (reference sequence). CDR3 length equals 14 residues. With 0 bases clipped from V and 4 bases from J, the junction kept 4 bases outside the gene matches. CDR3 sequence: CASSLGGSKYEQYF. CDR3 coding DNA: TGTGCCAGCAGCTTGGGCGGGAGCAAATACGAGCAGTACTTC.

This clonotype was seen ten or more times. The rearrangement links TRBV6-2 or TRBV6-3 to TRBJ2-1; D unresolved. The V and J ends lost 6 bases and 8 bases respectively, with 14 bases between them. In germline, CDR1 is MNHEY, CDR2 SVGEGT. The CDR3 is 13 residues long. The CDR3 bases are TGTGCCAGCAGCCTAAGGAACGTGGATGAGCAGTTCTTC. Amino acid sequence: CASSLRNVDEQFF.

This clonotype was recorded at least ten times. CDR3 DNA: TGCGCCAGCAGCCTCTTAATTGGTGGAACAGATACGCAGTATTTT. It is translated as CASSLLIGGTDTQYF. The gene calls are TRBV5-1 and TRBJ2-3; D is undetermined. The CDR3 contains 15 residues. Looked up from germline, CDR1 is SGHRS and CDR2 is YFSETQ. The V end lost 4 bases, the J end lost 3 bases, and 15 bases lay between the germline ends. Supplemented by reference TRBV5-1 and TRBJ2-3, the full variable domain reads KAGVTQTPRYLIKTRGQQVTLSCSPISGHRSVSWYQQTPGQGLQFLFEYFSETQRNKGNFPGRFSGRQFSNSRSEMNVSTLELGDSALYLCASSLLIGGTDTQYFGPGTRLTVL.

With regard to this clonotype: A much larger clone is a single base away; this may be a read error. The chain employs TRBV27 and TRBJ2-1; 12 nucleotides agree with TRBD2. The CDR3 sequence is 14 residues long. The V gene's germline CDR1 is MNHEY and CDR2 SMNVEV (reference sequence). CDR3 in amino acids: CATSETSGSHEKFF. The CDR3 region has the DNA TGTGCCACCAGTGAGACTAGCGGGAGCCATGAGAAGTTCTTC.

The table lists this clonotype with many counts. V is TRBV27 and J is TRBJ2-7, with a tentative D call TRBD2 (7 bases). Trimming left V 1 base short and J 0 bases short, with 10 bases between. The CDR3 is made up of 15 amino acids. CDR1 is MNHEY and CDR2 is SMNVEV in the germline V gene (reference sequence). The CDR3 region has the DNA TGTGCCAGCAGTTTATTGGCGGGGGCCTCCTACGAGCAGTACTTC. It translates to CASSLLAGASYEQYF.

This clonotype was picked up many times. The chain couples TRBV24-1 to TRBJ1-2; 7 nucleotides align to TRBD1. Germline values: CDR1 KGHDR, CDR2 SFDVKD. After removal of 3 bases from V and 8 bases from J, the junction contained 5 bases not matched to a gene. This CDR3 spans 13 amino acids. The CDR3, as DNA: TGTGCCACCAGTGATCCTGGGACAGAAGGCTACACCTTC. Its protein is CATSDPGTEGYTF.

As regards this clonotype: This may arise from a read error, as a much more abundant clone is one base away. The V gene is TRBV28, the J gene TRBJ1-1; maybe TRBD1 (6 bases). V was pared by 6 bases and J by 5 bases, with 13 bases between. This CDR3 spans 13 amino acids. CDR1 is MDHEN, CDR2 SYDVKM, per germline. CDR3 nucleotides: TGTGCCAGCAGAAAGGGGGGAGGAACTGAAGCTTTCTTT. Protein: CASRKGGGTEAFF.

To note about this clonotype: A much larger clone differs by one base, so this may be a read error. The V call is TRBV7-2, the J call TRBJ2-7; no clear D gene. Germline V lookup: CDR1 SGHTA, CDR2 FQGNSA. CDR3 length: 14 residues. CDR3 nucleotide sequence: TGTGCCAGCAGCTTAGCGTTCCACTCCTACGAGCGGTACTTC. Encoded protein: CASSLAFHSYERYF.

Of note for this clonotype: A much more abundant neighbour one base away suggests this may be a read error. The rearrangement links TRBV29-1 to TRBJ1-1; 7 nucleotides match TRBD1. Germline lookup yields CDR1 SQVTM and CDR2 ANQGSEA. The CDR3 has 13 amino acids. CDR3 residues: CSGQGQLNTKAFF. Here the CDR3 DNA reads TGCAGCGGACAGGGACAGCTGAACACTAAAGCTTTCTTT. The whole variable domain, remainder taken from reference TRBV29-1 and TRBJ1-1, is SAVISQKPSRDICQRGTSLTIQCQVDSQVTMMFWYRQQPGQSLTLIATANQGSEATYESGFVIDKFPISRPNLTFSTLTVSNMSPEDSSIYLCSGQGQLNTKAFFGQGTRLTVV.

In its sample, this clonotype was seen many times. The chain combines TRBV4-2 with TRBJ1-2, with D possibly matching TRBD1 (6 bases). CDR1 and CDR2 (germline): LGHNA, YNFKEQ. The V gene lost 1 base and the J gene lost 8 bases, with 17 bases spanning the gap. This CDR3 region has 15 residues. The CDR3 region has the DNA TGTGCCAGCAGCCAAGGGGACACTCCAGGGAACGGCTACACCTTC. It encodes CASSQGDTPGNGYTF.

This clonotype was counted a few times. V is TRBV29-1 and J is TRBJ1-4, with D perhaps matching TRBD1 (6 bases). The CDR3 runs to 15 residues. Trimming pared 3 bases from V and 4 bases from J, leaving 15 bases between. Germline V gene sequence: CDR1 SQVTM, CDR2 ANQGSEA. In DNA form, the CDR3 reads TGCAGCGTTGAGGCAGGGGACGTCTTTAATGAAAAACTGTTTTTT. This sequence encodes CSVEAGDVFNEKLFF.

This clonotype was seen at least ten times. The J gene is TRBJ2-3, the V gene TRBV20-1; TRBD2 agrees at 9 bases. The V gene end was trimmed by 1 base and the J gene end by 4 bases; junction bases not matched to a gene: 3. CDR1 is DFQATT and CDR2 is SNEGSKA in the germline V gene (reference sequence). The CDR3 is 14 amino acids. This CDR3 reads CSARVVAGADTQYF. The CDR3 nucleotides are TGCAGTGCTAGAGTAGTAGCGGGAGCAGATACGCAGTATTTT.

Many counts were recorded for this clonotype. CDR3 bases: TGTGCCAGCAGTTTATACAGGGGAGGTCAGCCCCAGCATTTT. Encoded protein: CASSLYRGGQPQHF. The V call is TRBV12-3 or TRBV12-4, the J call TRBJ1-5; 7 nucleotides line up with TRBD1. V lost 2 bases and J lost 6; bases outside the gene matches: 4. This CDR3 is 14 amino acids long.

As concerns this clonotype: One end of the junction fails to match germline, which may point to a read error. The V gene is TRBV7-9, the J gene TRBJ1-1, with D unclear. Per the germline V gene, CDR1 is SEHNR and CDR2 is FQNEAQ (reference sequence). The CDR3 extends over 12 amino acids. Here the CDR3 DNA reads TGTGCCAGAAGCTTAGCGCGTCGCGAAGCTTTCTTT. It encodes CARSLARREAFF.

This clonotype showed up many times. The rearrangement links TRBV4-3 to TRBJ2-1; 9 bases line up with TRBD2. With 1 base clipped from V and 5 bases from J, the junction kept 6 bases outside the gene matches. CDR1 is LGHNA, CDR2 YSLEER, per germline. The CDR3 is 16 residues long. In DNA form, the CDR3 reads TGCGCCAGCAGCCAAGTGAGCGGGAGGACCAACAATGAGCAGTTCTTC. Amino acid sequence: CASSQVSGRTNNEQFF.

This clonotype was counted at least ten times. The chain is built from TRBV27 and TRBJ2-7; 10 bases fit TRBD2. J lost 5 bases, V lost 6 bases, and 4 bases had no gene match. Per the germline V gene, CDR1 is MNHEY and CDR2 is SMNVEV (reference sequence). This CDR3 is 13 amino acids long. The CDR3: CASRIGTSDEQYF. The CDR3 coding sequence is TGTGCCAGCAGAATCGGGACTAGCGACGAGCAGTACTTC.

As for this clonotype: A much larger clone sits a single nucleotide away, making a read error possible. The rearrangement uses TRBV2 and TRBJ2-1; no reliable D call. Germline CDR1 reads SNHLY; CDR2 reads FYNNEI. The CDR3 contains 12 residues. V lost 6 bases and J lost 9, with 12 bases in between. The CDR3 bases are TGTGCCAGCAGCCGGACGCAAGGTGAGCAGTTCTTC. It specifies CASSRTQGEQFF.